This is a list of T cell receptor beta chains from one sample in a study of blood T cell repertoires in COVID-19. Generated by immunoSEQ multiplex PCR, the TCRdb table keeps only in-frame clones and is missing some. The sample gives 370,000 or so clones, more than 75% of which show up once; 1% to 1.5% is in the top ten. Sequences were obtained from PBMCs or T cells enriched from blood (not recorded which). The receptors come from a man aged 25-45 years who had recovered from COVID-19. Both conserved end residues are part of each CDR3. Fields, in order: D gene, J gene, V gene, clone size, CDR3 protein, CDR3 DNA. The D gene is left open where the match is weak. Where a row states a size, it is once, few, many or the class of an expanded clone; other rows omit it.

d_call: .
j_call: TRBJ1-1
v_call: TRBV2
clone_size: once
cdr3_aa: CASTPGQIKAEAFF
cdr3_nt: TGTGCCAGCACCCCGGGACAAATAAAGGCTGAAGCTTTCTTT

d_call: .
j_call: TRBJ1-1
v_call: TRBV3-1/TRBV3-2
clone_size: .
cdr3_aa: CASSQLTDRGNTEAFF
cdr3_nt: TGTGCCAGCAGCCAATTGACTGACAGAGGGAACACTGAAGCTTTCTTT

d_call: .
j_call: TRBJ2-3
v_call: TRBV12-3/TRBV12-4
clone_size: .
cdr3_aa: CASSFSSDTQYF
cdr3_nt: TGTGCCAGCAGTTTCTCGTCAGATACGCAGTATTTT

d_call: .
j_call: TRBJ2-1
v_call: TRBV5-1
clone_size: .
cdr3_aa: CASSLGGAYNEQFF
cdr3_nt: TGCGCCAGCAGTCTTGGCGGTGCTTACAATGAGCAGTTCTTC

d_call: .
j_call: TRBJ2-1
v_call: TRBV3-1/TRBV3-2
clone_size: .
cdr3_aa: CASSQDFGGTYNEQFF
cdr3_nt: TGTGCCAGCAGCCAAGACTTCGGGGGTACCTACAATGAGCAGTTCTTC

d_call: .
j_call: TRBJ1-6
v_call: TRBV6-5
clone_size: .
cdr3_aa: CASSLPGNSPLHF
cdr3_nt: TGTGCCAGCAGTTTACCGGGTAATTCACCCCTCCACTTT

d_call: .
j_call: TRBJ1-1
v_call: TRBV10-3
clone_size: .
cdr3_aa: CAIRVFGENTEAFF
cdr3_nt: TGTGCCATCCGCGTTTTCGGGGAAAACACTGAAGCTTTCTTT

d_call: TRBD1
j_call: TRBJ1-3
v_call: TRBV18
clone_size: .
cdr3_aa: CASSPRRTGTQGNTIYF
cdr3_nt: TGTGCCAGCTCACCACGGAGGACAGGGACTCAAGGAAACACCATATATTTT

d_call: .
j_call: TRBJ1-1
v_call: TRBV12-5
clone_size: .
cdr3_aa: CASGLLNTEAFF
cdr3_nt: TGTGCTAGTGGTTTACTAAACACTGAAGCTTTCTTT

d_call: TRBD1
j_call: TRBJ1-6
v_call: TRBV19
clone_size: .
cdr3_aa: CASSDRGNSPLHF
cdr3_nt: TGTGCCAGCTCCGACAGGGGGAATTCACCCCTCCACTTT

d_call: .
j_call: TRBJ2-7
v_call: TRBV11-2
clone_size: .
cdr3_aa: CASSLDAGQGMYEQYF
cdr3_nt: TGTGCCAGCAGCTTAGATGCAGGCCAGGGGATGTACGAGCAGTACTTC

d_call: TRBD1
j_call: TRBJ1-6
v_call: TRBV7-2
clone_size: .
cdr3_aa: CASSLVTGQVNSPLHF
cdr3_nt: TGTGCCAGCAGCTTAGTAACGGGACAGGTGAATTCACCCCTCCACTTT

d_call: TRBD2
j_call: TRBJ2-3
v_call: TRBV12-5
clone_size: many
cdr3_aa: CASGFSLGDSGGHLDTQYF
cdr3_nt: TGTGCTAGTGGTTTCTCACTGGGGGATAGCGGGGGGCACTTAGATACGCAGTATTTT

d_call: .
j_call: TRBJ1-1
v_call: TRBV2
clone_size: .
cdr3_aa: CASRPLGQKNTEAFF
cdr3_nt: TGTGCCAGCCGCCCATTGGGGCAAAAGAACACTGAAGCTTTCTTT

d_call: .
j_call: TRBJ1-6
v_call: TRBV6-5
clone_size: once
cdr3_aa: CASTGGGFDSPLHF
cdr3_nt: TGTGCCAGCACCGGCGGAGGGTTTGATTCACCCCTCCACTTT

d_call: TRBD1
j_call: TRBJ1-1
v_call: TRBV19
clone_size: once
cdr3_aa: CASSWDRYTEAFF
cdr3_nt: TGTGCCAGTAGTTGGGACAGGTACACTGAAGCTTTCTTT

d_call: TRBD1
j_call: TRBJ1-2
v_call: TRBV27
clone_size: few
cdr3_aa: CASSISTGAAYGYTF
cdr3_nt: TGTGCCAGCAGTATTTCGACAGGGGCGGCCTATGGCTACACCTTC

d_call: TRBD1
j_call: TRBJ1-2
v_call: TRBV7-2
clone_size: .
cdr3_aa: CASSFRQGVYTF
cdr3_nt: TGTGCCAGCAGCTTCCGACAGGGGGTCTACACCTTC

d_call: TRBD1
j_call: TRBJ2-7
v_call: TRBV7-2
clone_size: .
cdr3_aa: CASSAGGAYHEQYF
cdr3_nt: TGTGCCAGCAGCGCAGGGGGCGCCTACCACGAGCAGTACTTC

d_call: .
j_call: TRBJ1-6
v_call: TRBV5-1
clone_size: .
cdr3_aa: CASSPLGQPDNSPLHF
cdr3_nt: TGCGCCAGCAGCCCGTTAGGACAGCCTGATAATTCACCCCTCCACTTT

d_call: .
j_call: TRBJ2-7
v_call: TRBV4-2
clone_size: .
cdr3_aa: CASSQEIFYRAFYEQYF
cdr3_nt: TGTGCCAGCAGCCAAGAAATTTTCTACAGGGCCTTCTACGAGCAGTACTTC

d_call: .
j_call: TRBJ2-2
v_call: TRBV6-2/TRBV6-3
clone_size: .
cdr3_aa: CASSRGTGRNTGELFF
cdr3_nt: TGTGCCAGCAGCCGCGGAACAGGGCGTAACACCGGGGAGCTGTTTTTT

d_call: .
j_call: TRBJ1-2
v_call: TRBV6-5
clone_size: .
cdr3_aa: CASRETDSYGYTF
cdr3_nt: TGTGCCAGCAGGGAGACAGACTCCTATGGCTACACCTTC

d_call: TRBD1
j_call: TRBJ2-5
v_call: TRBV6-6
clone_size: once
cdr3_aa: CASRTGTVETQYF
cdr3_nt: TGTGCCAGCAGAACCGGGACAGTAGAGACCCAGTACTTC

d_call: .
j_call: TRBJ1-1
v_call: TRBV9
clone_size: .
cdr3_aa: CASSVVWGGNTEAFF
cdr3_nt: TGTGCCAGCAGCGTAGTCTGGGGGGGAAACACTGAAGCTTTCTTT

d_call: TRBD1
j_call: TRBJ1-4
v_call: TRBV30
clone_size: .
cdr3_aa: CAWRPPRDRGREKLFF
cdr3_nt: TGTGCCTGGAGACCCCCCCGGGACAGGGGGAGGGAAAAACTGTTTTTT

d_call: .
j_call: TRBJ2-1
v_call: TRBV5-4
clone_size: .
cdr3_aa: CASSLGSGATYNEQFF
cdr3_nt: TGTGCCAGCAGCTTGGGTTCAGGGGCAACCTACAATGAGCAGTTCTTC

d_call: TRBD1
j_call: TRBJ2-7
v_call: TRBV7-9
clone_size: .
cdr3_aa: CASSLRGGLVNEQYF
cdr3_nt: TGTGCCAGCAGCCTCCGAGGGGGCCTTGTAAACGAGCAGTACTTC

d_call: .
j_call: TRBJ1-1
v_call: TRBV14
clone_size: .
cdr3_aa: CASSFNEGTEAFF
cdr3_nt: TGTGCCAGCAGCTTTAACGAGGGCACTGAAGCTTTCTTT

d_call: .
j_call: TRBJ1-1
v_call: TRBV7-8
clone_size: .
cdr3_aa: CASSRERGNTEAFF
cdr3_nt: TGTGCCAGCAGCCGGGAAAGGGGGAACACTGAAGCTTTCTTT

d_call: .
j_call: TRBJ1-4
v_call: TRBV6-2/TRBV6-3
clone_size: few
cdr3_aa: CASSWARGEKLFF
cdr3_nt: TGTGCCAGCAGTTGGGCCAGGGGCGAAAAACTGTTTTTT

d_call: .
j_call: TRBJ2-7
v_call: TRBV6-1
clone_size: .
cdr3_aa: CASSVSPRSGSYEQYF
cdr3_nt: TGTGCCAGCAGTGTTAGCCCACGGAGTGGCTCCTACGAGCAGTACTTC

d_call: TRBD1
j_call: TRBJ1-1
v_call: TRBV24-1
clone_size: .
cdr3_aa: CATLIQGAVDAPEAFF
cdr3_nt: TGTGCCACCCTGATACAGGGGGCGGTCGATGCACCCGAAGCTTTCTTT

d_call: .
j_call: TRBJ2-7
v_call: TRBV6-5
clone_size: .
cdr3_aa: CASSYGQGREYF
cdr3_nt: TGTGCCAGCAGTTACGGGCAGGGCCGTGAGTACTTC

d_call: TRBD1
j_call: TRBJ1-4
v_call: TRBV16
clone_size: .
cdr3_aa: CASSHHGTGLPNEKLFF
cdr3_nt: TGTGCCAGCAGCCACCATGGGACAGGCCTTCCTAATGAAAAACTGTTTTTT

d_call: TRBD1
j_call: TRBJ2-4
v_call: TRBV5-1
clone_size: .
cdr3_aa: CASSLTLPGQGDIQYF
cdr3_nt: TGCGCCAGCAGCTTGACACTACCGGGACAGGGTGACATTCAGTACTTC

d_call: .
j_call: TRBJ2-1
v_call: TRBV7-2
clone_size: .
cdr3_aa: CASSTGWVQFF
cdr3_nt: TGTGCCAGCAGCACCGGGTGGGTACAGTTCTTC

d_call: .
j_call: TRBJ2-5
v_call: TRBV27
clone_size: .
cdr3_aa: CASSPRTGQETQYF
cdr3_nt: TGTGCCAGCAGTCCACGGACGGGGCAAGAGACCCAGTACTTC

d_call: TRBD1
j_call: TRBJ2-2
v_call: TRBV4-1
clone_size: .
cdr3_aa: CASRPDPAGGITGELFF
cdr3_nt: TGCGCCAGCAGACCAGACCCCGCAGGGGGTATAACCGGGGAGCTGTTTTTT

d_call: .
j_call: TRBJ1-2
v_call: TRBV18
clone_size: .
cdr3_aa: CASSPPSHPNYGYTF
cdr3_nt: TGTGCCAGCTCACCCCCGAGCCATCCTAACTATGGCTACACCTTC

d_call: TRBD1
j_call: TRBJ1-4
v_call: TRBV18
clone_size: .
cdr3_aa: CASSPRSRTGNEKLFF
cdr3_nt: TGTGCCAGCTCACCACGGTCAAGGACAGGGAATGAAAAACTGTTTTTT

d_call: TRBD1
j_call: TRBJ1-2
v_call: TRBV9
clone_size: .
cdr3_aa: CASSVRQGSYGYTF
cdr3_nt: TGTGCCAGCAGCGTTCGACAGGGGTCATATGGCTACACCTTC

d_call: .
j_call: TRBJ2-7
v_call: TRBV6-5
clone_size: .
cdr3_aa: CASRPTRLLAYEQYF
cdr3_nt: TGTGCCAGCAGACCCACGCGGCTTTTGGCCTACGAGCAGTACTTC

d_call: .
j_call: TRBJ1-2
v_call: TRBV6-5
clone_size: .
cdr3_aa: CASSNGAPTRGYTF
cdr3_nt: TGTGCCAGCAGTAATGGGGCCCCGACCCGGGGCTACACCTTC

d_call: TRBD1
j_call: TRBJ2-7
v_call: TRBV7-3
clone_size: .
cdr3_aa: CASSSQTGGEQYF
cdr3_nt: TGTGCCAGCAGCTCGCAGACAGGGGGAGAGCAGTACTTC

d_call: TRBD1
j_call: TRBJ1-3
v_call: TRBV12-5
clone_size: .
cdr3_aa: CASGTGQGPGNTIYF
cdr3_nt: TGTGCTAGTGGGACGGGACAGGGCCCTGGAAACACCATATATTTT

d_call: .
j_call: TRBJ1-1
v_call: TRBV6-2/TRBV6-3
clone_size: once
cdr3_aa: CASSRGGGTEAFF
cdr3_nt: TGTGCCAGCAGTCGCGGGGGTGGCACTGAAGCTTTCTTT

d_call: TRBD1
j_call: TRBJ1-2
v_call: TRBV7-9
clone_size: .
cdr3_aa: CASSLQGANYGYTF
cdr3_nt: TGTGCCAGCAGCCTACAGGGGGCTAACTATGGCTACACCTTC

d_call: TRBD1
j_call: TRBJ1-4
v_call: TRBV5-4
clone_size: .
cdr3_aa: CASSPDRPRGEKLFF
cdr3_nt: TGTGCCAGCAGCCCGGACAGGCCTCGGGGTGAAAAACTGTTTTTT

d_call: .
j_call: TRBJ2-2
v_call: TRBV4-3
clone_size: .
cdr3_aa: CASSRKPGVLGELFF
cdr3_nt: TGCGCCAGCAGCCGTAAACCAGGGGTCTTGGGGGAGCTGTTTTTT

d_call: TRBD1
j_call: TRBJ2-3
v_call: TRBV19
clone_size: .
cdr3_aa: CASSGPRQGTADTQYF
cdr3_nt: TGTGCCAGTAGTGGCCCGAGACAGGGGACCGCAGATACGCAGTATTTT

d_call: .
j_call: TRBJ2-1
v_call: TRBV7-9
clone_size: .
cdr3_aa: CASSLTVLLNNNEQFF
cdr3_nt: TGTGCCAGCAGCTTGACAGTCCTCCTGAACAACAATGAGCAGTTCTTC

d_call: .
j_call: TRBJ2-6
v_call: TRBV2
clone_size: .
cdr3_aa: CASSSGGANVLTF
cdr3_nt: TGTGCCAGCAGTTCCGGTGGGGCCAACGTCCTGACTTTC

d_call: TRBD1
j_call: TRBJ1-6
v_call: TRBV6-5
clone_size: .
cdr3_aa: CASRGQGGLSPLHF
cdr3_nt: TGTGCCAGCAGGGGACAGGGTGGTCTTTCACCCCTCCACTTT

d_call: .
j_call: TRBJ1-2
v_call: TRBV6-5
clone_size: .
cdr3_aa: CASSYVQAGGYTF
cdr3_nt: TGTGCCAGCAGTTATGTCCAGGCCGGTGGCTACACCTTC

d_call: .
j_call: TRBJ2-5
v_call: TRBV6-2/TRBV6-3
clone_size: few
cdr3_aa: CASSVGVERLRGETQYF
cdr3_nt: TGTGCCAGCAGTGTAGGGGTGGAGCGCTTAAGGGGAGAGACCCAGTACTTC

d_call: .
j_call: TRBJ1-6
v_call: TRBV6-4
clone_size: .
cdr3_aa: CASSDSRNSPLHF
cdr3_nt: TGTGCCAGCAGTGACTCCAGAAATTCACCCCTCCACTTT

d_call: TRBD1
j_call: TRBJ1-1
v_call: TRBV12-5
clone_size: .
cdr3_aa: CASGRTGNINTEAFF
cdr3_nt: TGTGCTAGTGGACGGACAGGAAACATTAACACTGAAGCTTTCTTT

d_call: .
j_call: TRBJ2-3
v_call: TRBV11-1
clone_size: .
cdr3_aa: CASSPTLASNTDTQYF
cdr3_nt: TGTGCCAGCAGCCCGACACTAGCCAGTAACACAGATACGCAGTATTTT